A single sample is the source of the 29 T cell receptor beta chains below, sequenced in a study of T cell responses to AZD1222 COVID-19 vaccine (TCRdb year 2021). Preparation of the library involved the immunoSEQ multiplex PCR assay. TCRdb holds this immuneACCESS table with in-frame rearrangements only. Some clones are missing; in checked studies, unresolved V genes explain under half, and the rest has no known cause. This sample holds approximately 150,000 clones; 90% to 95% were observed only once. Of the sample, 5% falls within the top ten clones. What the time point label conveys for this sample: baseline before first vaccination. The sequences come from peripheral blood, collected on day 0 of AZD1222 vaccination. The receptors stem from an adult in good health.

V is TRBV15 and J is TRBJ2-5, with 9 bases lining up with TRBD2. CDR1 LNHNV and CDR2 YYDKDF come from the germline V gene (reference sequence). V shed 3 bases, J shed 4 bases, and the junction held 15 bases outside the gene matches. The CDR3 has 18 amino acids. The DNA of the CDR3 is TGTGCCACCAGCAGCGGAAAACTAGTAGCGGGAGCACGAGAGACCCAGTACTTC. It encodes CATSSGKLVAGARETQYF.

The genes are TRBV19 and TRBJ2-1; 15 nucleotides align to TRBD2. Losses at the gene ends were 5 bases for V and 6 bases for J; bases not matched to a gene: 5. In germline, CDR1 is LNHDA, CDR2 SQIVND (reference sequence). This CDR3 has 16 residues. The CDR3 is CASSGRTSGRVNEQFF. DNA for the CDR3: TGTGCCAGTAGTGGAAGGACTAGCGGGAGGGTCAATGAGCAGTTCTTC.

CDR3 nucleotides: TGTGCCCGGAGGACGCAGGGAGAGACCCAGTACTTC. Translated, it gives CARRTQGETQYF. The J gene is TRBJ2-5, the V gene TRBV2; TRBD1 or TRBD2 may be the D gene (5 bases each). This CDR3 has 12 amino acids. Trimming left V 11 bases short and J 4 bases short, with 14 bases between. Germline CDR1 and CDR2: SNHLY and FYNNEI.

This clone was detected only once. J is TRBJ1-5 and V is TRBV30; possibly TRBD1 for D (6 bases). The CDR3 sequence is 17 residues long. Germline-derived CDR1 and CDR2 are GTSNPN and SVGIG (reference sequence). With 0 bases removed from V and 8 bases from J, the gap between germline ends came to 23 bases. The CDR3 loop reads CAWSVQGGGRAVEPQHF. The CDR3 coding sequence is TGTGCCTGGAGTGTACAAGGGGGGGGCAGGGCGGTGGAGCCCCAGCATTTT.

This chain uses TRBV7-9 with TRBJ2-1; D is perhaps TRBD2 (6 bases). CDR3 length: 17 residues. Trimming removed 3 bases from V and 3 bases from J, with 18 bases in between. Germline V gene data show CDR1 as SEHNR and CDR2 as FQNEAQ (reference sequence). The DNA of the CDR3 is TGTGCCAGCAGCTTTCACATTGCGGGGAGATTCTACAATGAGCAGTTCTTC. Translating it yields CASSFHIAGRFYNEQFF.

The rearrangement joins TRBV2 to TRBJ2-7, with D perhaps being TRBD1 or TRBD2 (5 bases each). CDR1 is SNHLY and CDR2 is FYNNEI in the germline V gene. Trimming removed 4 bases at V and 3 bases at J, with 10 bases between. CDR3 length equals 13 residues. The CDR3 here is CASSVGRFYEQYF. The CDR3, as DNA: TGTGCCAGCAGTGTGGGACGGTTCTACGAGCAGTACTTC.

The V gene is TRBV28, the J gene TRBJ1-3; TRBD1 matches at 7 bases. The V and J ends lost 5 bases and 0 bases, in that order; junction bases with no gene match: 10. This CDR3 is 17 amino acids long. Germline V lookup: CDR1 MDHEN, CDR2 SYDVKM. CDR3 DNA sequence: TGTGCCAGCAGTCTTACAGGGGTGAAACGCTCTGGAAACACCATATATTTT. This translates into CASSLTGVKRSGNTIYF.

The J gene is TRBJ1-3, the V gene TRBV28; D possibly corresponds to TRBD1 (6 bases). Trimming pared 6 bases from V and 2 bases from J, leaving 14 bases between. The CDR3 runs to 15 residues. CDR1 is MDHEN and CDR2 is SYDVKM in the germline V gene. In DNA form, the CDR3 reads TGTGCCAGCAGGCAGGGGTGGATCGCTGGAAACACCATATATTTT. This encodes CASRQGWIAGNTIYF.

This clone was recorded once. The chain is built from TRBV7-2 and TRBJ1-1; TRBD1 agrees at 9 bases. The germline CDR1 and CDR2 sequences are SGHTA and FQGNSA. Germline trimming cut 1 base from V and 1 base from J; bases unmatched to any gene: 4. This CDR3 comprises 16 residues. The CDR3 here is CASSLGTGAANTEAFF. The CDR3 DNA is TGTGCCAGCAGCTTAGGGACAGGGGCCGCGAACACTGAAGCTTTCTTT.

This chain joins TRBV9 and TRBJ1-6; TRBD1 aligns across 7 bases. CDR1 is SGDLS, CDR2 YYNGEE, per germline. V shed 6 bases, J shed 5 bases, and the junction held 11 bases outside the gene matches. This CDR3 has 16 residues. The CDR3 DNA sequence: TGTGCCAGCACCTCCTCCCGGGACAGCAATAATTCACCCCTCCACTTT. Residues: CASTSSRDSNNSPLHF.

This sequence joins TRBV4-2 and TRBJ2-4, with D maybe TRBD1 (6 bases). CDR1 and CDR2 (germline): LGHNA, YNFKEQ. This CDR3 comprises 14 residues. V shed 6 bases and J shed 5 bases, with 14 bases lying between them. For the CDR3, the DNA is TGTGCCAGCAGTCCCGGCAGGGGCGAAAACATTCAGTACTTC. This codes for CASSPGRGENIQYF.

This chain links TRBV5-6 with TRBJ2-7; weak D call: TRBD2 (6 bases). Trimming left V 3 bases short and J 3 bases short, with 13 bases between. CDR1 SGHDT and CDR2 YYEEEE come from the germline V gene. The CDR3 sequence is 14 residues long. Here the CDR3 reads CASSWRDGNYEQYF. The CDR3 DNA reads TGTGCCAGCAGCTGGCGGGACGGCAACTACGAGCAGTACTTC.

This chain uses TRBV6-1 with TRBJ2-5; D gene uncertain. Germline values: CDR1 MNHNS, CDR2 SASEGT. The CDR3 is 13 residues long. V shed 3 bases and J shed 3 bases, with 8 bases lying between them. This CDR3 is CASSEQSKETQYF. DNA for the CDR3: TGTGCCAGCAGTGAGCAGAGTAAAGAGACCCAGTACTTC.

The chain employs TRBV7-2 and TRBJ1-6; 10 nucleotides align to TRBD1. CDR3 size: 15 residues. The V gene end was trimmed by 6 bases and the J gene end by 13 bases; junction bases not matched to a gene: 12. Germline assignment: CDR1 SGHTA and CDR2 FQGNSA. This CDR3 is CASRDTGTGAVPLHF. DNA for the CDR3: TGTGCCAGCAGGGATACCGGGACAGGGGCGGTCCCCCTCCACTTT.

This clone was observed a handful of times. V usage is TRBV5-1 and J usage is TRBJ2-5; 10 bases match TRBD1. The germline gives CDR1 SGHRS, CDR2 YFSETQ. V shed 0 bases, J shed 4 bases, and the junction held 9 bases outside the gene matches. The CDR3 has 17 residues. The CDR3 DNA reads TGCGCCAGCAGCTTGGGCAGGACAGGGGGACCGCGAGAGACCCAGTACTTC. This encodes CASSLGRTGGPRETQYF.

The chain combines TRBV3-1 (or the pseudogene TRBV3-2) with TRBJ2-3; 7 bases fit TRBD2. Germline V lookup: CDR1 LGHDT, CDR2 YNNKEL (reference sequence). The junction had 6 bases not matched to a gene; V was cut back by 1 base and J by 8 bases. The CDR3 extends over 14 amino acids. CDR3 in amino acids: CASSQGTSSSTQYF. The CDR3, as DNA: TGTGCCAGCAGCCAAGGGACTAGTTCTAGTACGCAGTATTTT.

This sequence joins TRBV2 and TRBJ1-5; the D gene is possibly TRBD1 (5 bases). The V gene lost 1 base and the J gene lost 4 bases, with 11 bases spanning the gap. CDR3 length: 15 amino acids. In germline, CDR1 is SNHLY, CDR2 FYNNEI. The CDR3 reads CASSEVRTSNQPQHF. The DNA for the CDR3 is TGTGCCAGCAGTGAAGTTCGGACATCAAATCAGCCCCAGCATTTT.

The chain uses TRBV18 and TRBJ2-3; D may be TRBD1 or TRBD2 (5 bases each). The CDR3 runs to 15 residues. V lost 4 bases and J lost 2, with 13 bases in between. Germline V lookup: CDR1 KGHSH, CDR2 LQKENI. CDR3 sequence (DNA): TGTGCCAGCTCACTACTTGGGACGGTCACAGATACGCAGTATTTT. Protein sequence: CASSLLGTVTDTQYF.

This chain joins TRBV5-6 and TRBJ1-4, with D uncertain. The CDR3 is made up of 17 amino acids. Trimming stripped 1 base from V and 3 bases from J, with 16 bases between. Per the germline V gene, CDR1 is SGHDT and CDR2 is YYEEEE. DNA of the CDR3: TGTGCCAGCAGCTTGCCCGGGGAGGCGAACGCTAATGAAAAACTGTTTTTT. Translation gives CASSLPGEANANEKLFF.

This chain joins TRBV28 and TRBJ2-7; possibly TRBD2 for D (6 bases). The CDR3 loop spans 14 amino acids. V was cut by 8 bases and J by 2 bases, with 16 bases left in between. The germline V gene encodes CDR1 MDHEN and CDR2 SYDVKM. CDR3 sequence (DNA): TGTGCCAGCCGCGGCGGGAAACCCCCCTACGAGCAGTACTTC. Translation gives CASRGGKPPYEQYF.

The rearrangement joins TRBV28 to TRBJ1-5; D uncertain. The V gene's germline CDR1 is MDHEN and CDR2 SYDVKM. This CDR3 is 12 amino acids long. V lost 6 bases and J 7 bases, leaving 10 bases between the germline ends. The CDR3 reads CASRTHGQPQHF. The CDR3 DNA reads TGTGCCAGCAGAACCCACGGGCAGCCCCAGCATTTT.

The V gene is TRBV4-2, the J gene TRBJ2-1; D unresolved. Germline lookup yields CDR1 LGHNA and CDR2 YNFKEQ. V lost 0 bases to trimming and J lost 10 bases, with 13 bases between them. The CDR3 has 14 amino acids. This CDR3 reads CASSQDLVLTEQFF. Written as DNA, the CDR3 is TGTGCCAGCAGCCAAGATCTCGTACTCACCGAGCAGTTCTTC.

The J gene is TRBJ2-1, the V gene TRBV12-3 or TRBV12-4; TRBD2 agrees at 9 bases. The CDR3 is 13 residues long. The ends lost 4 bases at V and 12 bases at J; junction bases unmatched: 7. CDR3: CASSSDSGRGQFF. Here the CDR3 DNA reads TGTGCCAGCAGTTCGGATAGCGGGAGAGGGCAGTTCTTC.

The genes are TRBV5-1 and TRBJ1-1, with a weak D call TRBD1 (5 bases). The V gene lost 4 bases and the J gene lost 1 base, with 14 bases spanning the gap. Germline-derived CDR1 and CDR2 are SGHRS and YFSETQ. This CDR3 is 15 amino acids long. The CDR3 protein is CASSLDRTSNTEAFF. The CDR3 DNA reads as TGCGCCAGCAGCCTTGACAGAACCTCGAACACTGAAGCTTTCTTT. The full variable domain, completed using reference TRBV5-1 and TRBJ1-1, is KAGVTQTPRYLIKTRGQQVTLSCSPISGHRSVSWYQQTPGQGLQFLFEYFSETQRNKGNFPGRFSGRQFSNSRSEMNVSTLELGDSALYLCASSLDRTSNTEAFFGQGTRLTVV.

The CDR3 spells CASSPRTSGMNEQFF. DNA of the CDR3: TGTGCCAGCAGCCCCCGGACTAGCGGGATGAATGAGCAGTTCTTC. The gene calls are TRBV7-3 and TRBJ2-1, with TRBD2 matching over 12 bases. Per germline, CDR1 SGHTA and CDR2 FQGTGA. With V trimmed by 5 bases and J by 7 bases, 6 bases remained unmatched. This CDR3 region has 15 residues.

The rearrangement uses TRBV4-2 and TRBJ2-1; 8 bases line up with TRBD2. The CDR3 spans 16 residues. V dropped 1 base and J dropped 1; count of bases not matched to a gene: 3. Germline CDR1 is LGHNA and CDR2 is YNFKEQ. In DNA, the CDR3 is TGTGCCAGCAGCCAAGGCGGGAGGTCATCCTACAATGAGCAGTTCTTC. It is translated as CASSQGGRSSYNEQFF.

The V and J genes are TRBV6-6 and TRBJ2-2, with TRBD1 matching 10 bases. The CDR3 runs 15 residues. Germline V gene data show CDR1 as MNHNY and CDR2 as SVGAGI (reference sequence). The V segment lost 4 bases and the J segment 6 bases; nucleotides outside the gene matches: 5. The CDR3 loop reads CASSSLGTGAGELFF. The CDR3 region has the DNA TGTGCCAGCAGTTCCCTCGGGACAGGGGCCGGGGAGCTGTTTTTT.

V is TRBV28 and J is TRBJ1-2, with a tentative D call TRBD1 (6 bases). The CDR3 loop spans 15 amino acids. CDR1 is MDHEN, CDR2 SYDVKM, per germline. V lost 8 bases and J lost 1, with 17 bases in between. This CDR3 is CASQSAGDSNYGYTF. The CDR3 region has the DNA TGTGCCAGCCAGTCGGCAGGGGATAGTAACTATGGCTACACCTTC.

This sequence joins TRBV7-2 and TRBJ2-3; unclear D gene. Trimming cost V 1 base and J 1 base, with 12 bases left between them. The CDR3 runs 16 residues. CDR1 is SGHTA and CDR2 is FQGNSA in the germline V gene. CDR3 DNA: TGTGCCAGCAGCTTAGGGTTTTTGGCTGGCACAGATACGCAGTATTTT. This translates into CASSLGFLAGTDTQYF.